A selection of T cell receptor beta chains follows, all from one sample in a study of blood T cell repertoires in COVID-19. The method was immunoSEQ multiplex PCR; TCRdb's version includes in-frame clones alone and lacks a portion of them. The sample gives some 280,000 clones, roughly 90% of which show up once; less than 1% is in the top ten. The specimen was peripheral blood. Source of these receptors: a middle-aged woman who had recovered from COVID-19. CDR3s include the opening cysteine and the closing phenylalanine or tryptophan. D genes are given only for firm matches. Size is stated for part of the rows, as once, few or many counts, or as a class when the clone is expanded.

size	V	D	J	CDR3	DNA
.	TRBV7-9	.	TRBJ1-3	CASSQQRPSSGNTIYF	TGTGCCAGCAGCCAGCAGCGTCCCAGCTCTGGAAACACCATATATTTT
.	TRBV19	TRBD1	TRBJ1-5	CASSIMDRGLDSNQPQHF	TGTGCCAGTAGTATCATGGACAGGGGGCTTGATAGCAATCAGCCCCAGCATTTT
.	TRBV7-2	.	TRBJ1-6	CASSFTVEPLHF	TGTGCCAGCAGCTTCACAGTTGAGCCCCTCCACTTT
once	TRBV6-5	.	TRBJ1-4	CASAGSLTNEKLFF	TGTGCCAGCGCGGGGTCGCTAACTAATGAAAAACTGTTTTTT
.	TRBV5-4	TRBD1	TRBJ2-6	CASSDGQGITSGANVLTF	TGTGCCAGCAGCGACGGACAGGGAATTACCTCTGGGGCCAACGTCCTGACTTTC
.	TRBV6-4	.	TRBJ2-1	CASSRGLAYNEQFF	TGTGCCAGCAGTCGGGGACTCGCATACAATGAGCAGTTCTTC
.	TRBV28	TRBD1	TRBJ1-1	CASSSTGGALMNTEAFF	TGTGCCAGCAGTTCGACAGGGGGCGCTCTAATGAACACTGAAGCTTTCTTT
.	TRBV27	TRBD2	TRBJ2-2	CASSPLGLAGPNTGELFF	TGTGCCAGCAGTCCCTTAGGACTAGCGGGTCCGAACACCGGGGAGCTGTTTTTT
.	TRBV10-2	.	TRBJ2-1	CATAGSYNEQFF	TGCGCCACCGCCGGCTCCTACAATGAGCAGTTCTTC
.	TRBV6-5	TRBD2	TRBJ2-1	CASSGLAARYNEQFF	TGTGCCAGCAGCGGACTAGCGGCCCGCTACAATGAGCAGTTCTTC
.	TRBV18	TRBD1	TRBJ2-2	CASSMRQGSDTGELFF	TGTGCCAGCTCAATGCGACAGGGGTCGGACACCGGGGAGCTGTTTTTT
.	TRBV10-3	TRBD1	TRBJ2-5	CATHDRVGETQYF	TGTGCCACACATGACAGGGTCGGTGAGACCCAGTACTTC
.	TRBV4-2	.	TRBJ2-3	CASSQSRGAPDTQYF	TGTGCCAGCAGCCAATCTCGGGGGGCCCCAGATACGCAGTATTTT
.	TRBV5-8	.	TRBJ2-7	CASSLVSMAREQYF	TGTGCCAGCAGCTTAGTATCAATGGCCCGCGAGCAGTACTTC
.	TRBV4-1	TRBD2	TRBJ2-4	CASSQGGIGLAGAKNIQYF	TGCGCCAGCAGCCAAGGGGGAATCGGACTAGCGGGGGCTAAAAACATTCAGTACTTC
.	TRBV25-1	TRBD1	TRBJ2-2	CASSVPGTGGNGELFF	TGTGCCAGCAGTGTCCCCGGGACAGGGGGCAACGGGGAGCTGTTTTTT
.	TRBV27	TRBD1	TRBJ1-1	CASSLTGVNTEAFF	TGTGCCAGCAGTTTAACAGGGGTGAACACTGAAGCTTTCTTT
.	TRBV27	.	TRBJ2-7	CASSSRQDNSYEQYF	TGTGCCAGCAGTTCCCGACAGGACAACTCCTACGAGCAGTACTTC
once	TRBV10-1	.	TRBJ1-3	CARLAFSGNTIYF	TGCGCCAGGTTAGCGTTCTCTGGAAACACCATATATTTT
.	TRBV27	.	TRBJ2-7	CASSYGGEQYF	TGTGCCAGCAGTTACGGGGGCGAGCAGTACTTC
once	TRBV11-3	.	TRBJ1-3	CASSLASWDSSSGNTIYF	TGTGCCAGCAGCTTAGCTTCATGGGACTCCAGCTCTGGAAACACCATATATTTT
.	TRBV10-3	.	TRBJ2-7	CAIRERQEREQYF	TGTGCCATCAGGGAAAGACAGGAGCGCGAGCAGTACTTC
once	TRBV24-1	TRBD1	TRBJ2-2	CATTTGVTGELFF	TGTGCCACGACGACAGGGGTCACCGGGGAGCTGTTTTTT
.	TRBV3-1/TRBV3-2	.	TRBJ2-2	CASSQAFSGTTTGELFF	TGTGCCAGCAGCCAAGCGTTTTCCGGGACAACAACCGGGGAGCTGTTTTTT
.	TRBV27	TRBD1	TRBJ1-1	CASSRQTGQGYTEAFF	TGTGCCAGCAGCCGCCAAACGGGACAGGGGTACACTGAAGCTTTCTTT
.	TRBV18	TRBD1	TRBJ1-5	CASSLGTGANQPQHF	TGTGCCAGCTCACTCGGGACAGGGGCGAATCAGCCCCAGCATTTT
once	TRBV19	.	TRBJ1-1	CATTQGNTEAFF	TGTGCCACAACACAGGGGAACACTGAAGCTTTCTTT
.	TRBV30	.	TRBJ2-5	CAWSGLQGWTQYF	TGTGCCTGGAGTGGGCTCCAGGGGTGGACCCAGTACTTC
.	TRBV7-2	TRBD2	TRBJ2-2	CASSATGTSPPGELFF	TGTGCCAGCAGCGCTACGGGGACTAGTCCCCCCGGGGAGCTGTTTTTT
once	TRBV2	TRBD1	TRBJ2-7	CASSELGTGSPYEQYF	TGTGCCAGCAGTGAATTAGGGACAGGGAGCCCCTACGAGCAGTACTTC
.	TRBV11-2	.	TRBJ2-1	CASSLDSGRGAYNEQFF	TGTGCCAGCAGCTTAGACTCCGGGCGGGGAGCTTACAATGAGCAGTTCTTC
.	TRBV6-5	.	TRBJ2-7	CASSYRGSYEQYF	TGTGCCAGCAGTTACCGGGGCTCCTACGAGCAGTACTTC
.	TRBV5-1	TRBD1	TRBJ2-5	CASSSTGVSQETQYF	TGCGCCAGCAGCTCGACAGGGGTTTCCCAAGAGACCCAGTACTTC
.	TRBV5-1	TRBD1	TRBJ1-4	CASSPTTGAEKLFF	TGCGCCAGCAGCCCCACCACAGGGGCAGAAAAACTGTTTTTT
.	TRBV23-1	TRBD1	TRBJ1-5	CASSQLGGQGALSNQPQHF	TGCGCCAGCAGTCAATTGGGGGGACAGGGGGCCCTAAGCAATCAGCCCCAGCATTTT
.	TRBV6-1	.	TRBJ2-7	CASSELTGPYEQYF	TGTGCCAGCAGTGAACTGACAGGTCCCTACGAGCAGTACTTC
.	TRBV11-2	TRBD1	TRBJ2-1	CASSWQGARVVQFF	TGTGCCAGCAGCTGGCAGGGGGCGCGGGTGGTGCAGTTCTTC
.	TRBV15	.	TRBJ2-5	CATSRDFASGETQYF	TGTGCCACCAGCAGAGATTTCGCGAGCGGGGAGACCCAGTACTTC
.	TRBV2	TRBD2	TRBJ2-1	CAGGESSYNEQFF	TGTGCCGGGGGGGAGTCCTCCTACAATGAGCAGTTCTTC
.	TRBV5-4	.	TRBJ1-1	CASSLGGSGTEAFF	TGTGCCAGCAGCTTGGGCGGGTCGGGCACTGAAGCTTTCTTT
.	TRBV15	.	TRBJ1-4	CATSRESPTIATNEKLFF	TGTGCCACCAGCAGAGAGTCACCAACTATTGCAACTAATGAAAAACTGTTTTTT
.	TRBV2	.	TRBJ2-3	CASSEGPAESTDTQYF	TGTGCCAGCAGTGAAGGGCCTGCGGAAAGCACAGATACGCAGTATTTT
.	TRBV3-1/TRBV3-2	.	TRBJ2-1	CASSQEGVGSYNEQFF	TGTGCCAGCAGCCAAGAAGGGGTAGGCTCCTACAATGAGCAGTTCTTC
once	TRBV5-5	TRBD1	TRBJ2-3	CASSLEGPGGQDTQYF	TGTGCCAGCAGCTTGGAGGGTCCAGGGGGCCAAGATACGCAGTATTTT